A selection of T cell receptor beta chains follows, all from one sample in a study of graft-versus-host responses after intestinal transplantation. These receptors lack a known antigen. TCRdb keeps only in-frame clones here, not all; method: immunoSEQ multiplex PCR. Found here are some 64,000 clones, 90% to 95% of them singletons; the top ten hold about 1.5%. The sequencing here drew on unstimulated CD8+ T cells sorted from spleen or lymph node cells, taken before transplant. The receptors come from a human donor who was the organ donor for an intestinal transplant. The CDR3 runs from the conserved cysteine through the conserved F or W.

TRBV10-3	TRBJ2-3	CAISISGQEIRQYF
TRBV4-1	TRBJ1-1	CASSQTEKGRAFF
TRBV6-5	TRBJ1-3	CASITELRGNTIYF
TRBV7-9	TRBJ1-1	CASSLDRTGSVEAFF
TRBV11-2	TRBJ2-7	CASSLAPWTGTYEQYF
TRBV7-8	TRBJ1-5	CASSHTPAGGGNQPQHF
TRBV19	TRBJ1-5	CASSYRLDQPQHF
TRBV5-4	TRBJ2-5	CASSFGLAGETQYF
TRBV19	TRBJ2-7	CASSIVGDYYEQYF
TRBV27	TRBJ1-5	CASSLLGDQPQHF
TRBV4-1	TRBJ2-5	CASSPTGGGETQYF
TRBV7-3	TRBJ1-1	CASSLTGGEGTEAFF
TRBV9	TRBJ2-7	CASSSSTGEQYF
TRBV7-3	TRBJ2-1	CASSITGLAQGNEQFF
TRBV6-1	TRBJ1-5	CASSGRDRFDLDSNQPQHF
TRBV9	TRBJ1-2	CASSEIQGKGYTF
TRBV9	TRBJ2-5	CASSPMDTPTHETQYF
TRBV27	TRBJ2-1	CASNRGGRAKVGSYNEQFF
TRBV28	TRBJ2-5	CASSVTSGSQETQYF
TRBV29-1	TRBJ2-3	CSVGWTGGPIADTQYF
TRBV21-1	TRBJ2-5	CASSKDITSGSGQETQYF
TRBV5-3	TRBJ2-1	CARTHPTWSNEQFF
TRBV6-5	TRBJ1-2	CASSLNPGTGNGYTF
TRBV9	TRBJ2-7	CASTPPGAPPHEQYF
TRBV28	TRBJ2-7	CASSWFQGDYEQYF
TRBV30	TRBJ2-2	CAWSVPSTGELFF
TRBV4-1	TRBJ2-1	CASSQVHRDNEQFF
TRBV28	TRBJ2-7	CASSLPWTSHEQYF
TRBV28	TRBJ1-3	CASSMGSEGNTIYF
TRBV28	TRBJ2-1	CASSFTPERVLDNEQFF
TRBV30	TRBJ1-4	CAWSVSTGTGAEKLFF
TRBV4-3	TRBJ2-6	CASSQGWVRGYSGANVLTF
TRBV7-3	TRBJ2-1	CASSEGQSAYNEQFF
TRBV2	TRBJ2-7	CAIQTDRGRYEQYF
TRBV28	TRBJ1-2	CASSSFVADGYTF
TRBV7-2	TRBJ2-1	CASIPGQEGDHEQFF
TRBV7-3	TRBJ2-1	CASSSRDKPFNEQFF
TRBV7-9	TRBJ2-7	CASSLGTSGALWDEQYF
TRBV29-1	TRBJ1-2	CSVESWTTNYGYTF
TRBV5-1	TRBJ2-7	CASSLENTYEQYF
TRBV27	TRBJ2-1	CASSLAGSYNEQFF
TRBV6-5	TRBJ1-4	CASSYHGKLFF
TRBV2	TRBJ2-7	CAYPYMDRDEGGHSYEQYF
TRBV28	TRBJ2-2	CASSPFDRAHGELFF
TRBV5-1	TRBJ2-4	CASSLFGGGTKNIQYF
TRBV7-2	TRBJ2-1	CASSFYYWEFF
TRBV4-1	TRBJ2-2	CASSQEVIESNTGELFF
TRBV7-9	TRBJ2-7	CASSPGVGRYEQYF
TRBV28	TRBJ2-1	CASSLVAGGYYNEQFF
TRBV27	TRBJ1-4	CASSSRQGLDNEKLFF
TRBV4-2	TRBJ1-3	CASSQKLLSSGNTIYF
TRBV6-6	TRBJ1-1	CASSRYRGVKTEAFF
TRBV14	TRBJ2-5	CASSQAQVRLAGFQETQYF
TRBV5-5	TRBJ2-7	CASSPFGEPFYEQYF
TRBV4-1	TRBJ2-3	CASSSSLLGRVAWEGTDTQYF
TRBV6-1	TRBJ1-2	CASSLKAYGYTF
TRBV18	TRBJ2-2	CASSPRSGAGELFF
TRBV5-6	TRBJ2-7	CASSLTVAGYEQYF
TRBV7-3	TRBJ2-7	CASSLSGDSYEQYF
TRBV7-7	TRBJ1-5	CASSSHRGPQHF